The T cell receptor (beta chain) under discussion was sequenced for a study of blood T cell repertoires in COVID-19. Study-level information: T cells, B-cell-depleted T cells, or PBMCs provided the cDNA or gDNA that served as material.

The assay was immunoSEQ multiplex PCR, and TCRdb's table has in-frame clones only and misses some. The data hold about 220,000 clones, with just over 85% observed a single time. CDR3 length: 14 amino acids. The ends were cut back, 0 bases at V and 2 bases at J, with 7 bases in the middle. CDR1 is LGHDT and CDR2 is YNNKEL in the germline V gene (reference sequence). Study members were between about 18 and 89 years old and lived in 24 US regions. Assignments of participants to cohorts depended upon their own reported clinical history. Sequences were obtained from PBMCs or T cells enriched from blood (not recorded which). This TCR came from a woman between 40 and 50 years old with acute COVID-19. The rearrangement uses TRBV3-1 (or the pseudogene TRBV3-2) and TRBJ2-5; TRBD2 might be the D (6 bases). The DNA for the CDR3 is TGTGCCAGCAGCCAAGAGGGGAGGCAAGAGACCCAGTACTTC. It translates to CASSQEGRQETQYF.